This T cell receptor beta chain was recorded in a study of T cells after yellow fever vaccination. Study information: Fractions with few cells were prepared using SMART-Seq v4 Ultra Low Input. Study observations and caveats: At around 95% for CD4 and around 91% for CD8, most primary-vaccination clones showed up again after the booster. The secondary response showed a weaker magnitude and a faster peak, day 5 versus 15.

In TCRdb, the 5' RACE reads were re-called with MiXCR into one record per CDR3 protein. Here the sample spans about 260,000 distinct CDR3 sequences, roughly 5.6% being singletons. Concerning this clonotype itself: Its antigen is unknown.

The sample consisted of CD4+ T cells sorted from PBMCs, taken on the day of the yellow fever booster vaccination. This TCR was sampled from a man younger than 35 who received the YFV17D yellow fever vaccine.

The CDR3 DNA reads TGTGCCAGTAGTATGCGGCTAGCGGGGGCCTTGGATACGCAGTATTTT. Encoded protein: CASSMRLAGALDTQYF. The chain links TRBV19 to TRBJ2-3, with TRBD2 matching 10 bases. V trimming: 3 bases; J trimming: 6 bases; junction bases outside the gene matches: 9. The CDR3 totals 16 residues. Germline V gene sequence: CDR1 LNHDA, CDR2 SQIVND (reference sequence). Full variable domain (rest looked up from reference TRBV19 and TRBJ2-3): DGGITQSPKYLFRKEGQNVTLSCEQNLNHDAMYWYRQDPGQGLRLIYYSQIVNDFQKGDIAEGYSVSREKKESFPLTVTSAQKNPTAFYLCASSMRLAGALDTQYFGPGTRLTVL.